This T cell receptor (beta chain) comes out of a study of radiation and T cells in renal cell carcinoma. Study-wide points: Top tumor clonotypes rose in blood 2 weeks post-radiation, then contracted.

The table lists this clone with many counts. The antigen is unknown. Sequencing was performed with immunoSEQ multiplex PCR; in TCRdb, only in-frame clones are kept and a portion is missing. In the table there are some 97,000 clones, more than 65% of which are singletons. Trimming took off 3 bases at V and 4 bases at J, with 12 bases between the two ends. In germline, CDR1 is LGHNA, CDR2 YSLEER. The CDR3 length is 14 residues. Time point given: blood 4 weeks post-SBRT, at nephrectomy. The treatment is: 15 Gy SBRT to primary tumor, nephrectomy 4 weeks later. The tumor was a clear cell renal cell carcinoma.

The chain links TRBV4-3 to TRBJ1-2, with D possibly TRBD1 on 5 matching bases. This specimen was blood, taken from a patient whose treatment included radiotherapy and nephrectomy. The sequence came from a man aged 55 to 70 with renal cell carcinoma. Here the CDR3 DNA reads TGCGCCAGCAGCCAGGGGGGAAGTCGCTATGGCTACACCTTC. This codes for CASSQGGSRYGYTF.